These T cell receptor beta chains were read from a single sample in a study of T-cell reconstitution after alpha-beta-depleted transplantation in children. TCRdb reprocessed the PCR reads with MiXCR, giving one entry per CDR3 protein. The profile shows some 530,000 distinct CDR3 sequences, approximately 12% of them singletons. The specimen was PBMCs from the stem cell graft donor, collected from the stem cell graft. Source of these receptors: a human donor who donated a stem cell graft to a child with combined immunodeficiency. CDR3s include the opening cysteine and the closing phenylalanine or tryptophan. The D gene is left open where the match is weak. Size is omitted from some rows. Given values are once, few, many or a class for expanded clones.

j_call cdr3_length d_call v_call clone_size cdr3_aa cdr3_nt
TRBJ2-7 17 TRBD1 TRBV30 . CAWSAGTGVFFGYEQYF TGTGCCTGGAGTGCAGGGACAGGGGTTTTTTTTGGCTACGAGCAGTACTTC
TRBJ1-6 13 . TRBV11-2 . CASSLDRPPPLHF TGTGCCAGCAGCCTCGACAGGCCGCCGCCCCTCCACTTT
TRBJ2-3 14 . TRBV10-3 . CAISMGQSTDTQYF TGTGCCATCAGTATGGGGCAGAGCACAGATACGCAGTATTTT
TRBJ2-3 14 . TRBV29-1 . CSVAGPGSTDTQYF TGCAGCGTCGCCGGACCCGGTAGCACAGATACGCAGTATTTT
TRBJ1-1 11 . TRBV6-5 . CATGLGTEAFF TGTGCCACTGGGTTGGGGACTGAAGCTTTCTTT
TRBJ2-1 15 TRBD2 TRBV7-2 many CASSVGLAGSSEQFF TGTGCCAGCAGCGTAGGACTAGCGGGTTCCAGTGAGCAGTTCTTC
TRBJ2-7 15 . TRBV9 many CASSVEGQGGHEQYF TGTGCCAGCAGCGTAGAAGGGCAGGGTGGTCACGAGCAGTACTTC
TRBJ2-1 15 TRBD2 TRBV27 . CASRTSGGPYNEQFF TGTGCCAGCAGAACTAGCGGGGGGCCCTACAATGAGCAGTTCTTC
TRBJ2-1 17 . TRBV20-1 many CSAREVGLALRYNEQFF TGCAGTGCTAGAGAGGTAGGGCTAGCGCTGCGGTACAATGAGCAGTTCTTC
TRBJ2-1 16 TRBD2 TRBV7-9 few CASSSLSGGASNEQFF TGTGCCAGCAGCTCCCTTAGCGGGGGGGCGTCGAATGAGCAGTTCTTC
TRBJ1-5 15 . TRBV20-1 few CSAGEGPYSNQPQHF TGCAGTGCTGGAGAGGGCCCTTATAGCAATCAGCCCCAGCATTTT
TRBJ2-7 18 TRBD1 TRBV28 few CASSLLGPTGGAFYEQYF TGTGCCAGCAGTTTACTGGGCCCAACAGGGGGCGCATTCTACGAGCAGTACTTC
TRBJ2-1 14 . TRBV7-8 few CASSRQASYNEQFF TGTGCCAGCAGCCGACAGGCCTCCTACAATGAGCAGTTCTTC
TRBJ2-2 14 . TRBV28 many CASSGTTNTGELFF TGTGCCAGTTCCGGGACAACTAACACCGGGGAGCTGTTTTTT
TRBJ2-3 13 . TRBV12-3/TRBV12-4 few CASSLWSKDTQYF TGTGCCAGCAGTTTGTGGTCCAAAGATACGCAGTATTTT
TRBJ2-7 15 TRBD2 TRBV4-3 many CASSQDGGVSYEQYF TGCGCCAGCAGCCAAGACGGGGGGGTCTCCTACGAGCAGTACTTC
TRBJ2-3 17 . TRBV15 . CATSRDSSPVGTDTQYF TGTGCCACCAGCAGGGACAGTTCGCCGGTGGGCACAGATACGCAGTATTTT
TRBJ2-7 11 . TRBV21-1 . CAPQATREQYF TGTGCCCCGCAAGCGACGAGGGAGCAGTACTTC
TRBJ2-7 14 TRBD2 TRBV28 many CASKRGSSGAEQYF TGTGCCAGCAAACGGGGGAGTAGCGGGGCCGAGCAGTACTTC
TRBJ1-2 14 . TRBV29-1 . CSVDSRSSTYGYTF TGCAGCGTTGACTCCCGGAGTTCTACCTATGGCTACACCTTC
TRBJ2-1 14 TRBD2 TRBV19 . CASSIGGLAGEQFF TGTGCCAGTAGTATCGGGGGACTAGCGGGAGAGCAGTTCTTC
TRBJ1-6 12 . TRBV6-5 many CASSLRGGPLHF TGTGCCAGCAGTCTAAGGGGGGGACCCCTCCACTTT
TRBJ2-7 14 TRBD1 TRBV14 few CASRPGTGVHEQYF TGTGCCAGCAGGCCCGGGACAGGGGTCCACGAGCAGTACTTC
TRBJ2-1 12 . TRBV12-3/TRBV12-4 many CASSLVASWEFF TGTGCCAGCAGTTTAGTAGCCAGCTGGGAGTTCTTC
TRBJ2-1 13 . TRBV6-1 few CASSAYLYNEQFF TGTGCCAGCAGTGCCTACCTCTACAATGAGCAGTTCTTC
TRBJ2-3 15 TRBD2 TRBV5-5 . CASSLPSGATDTQYF TGTGCCAGCAGCTTGCCTAGCGGGGCCACAGATACGCAGTATTTT
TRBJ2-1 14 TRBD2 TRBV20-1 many CSARLAGEWNEQFF TGCAGTGCCCGACTAGCGGGAGAATGGAATGAGCAGTTCTTC
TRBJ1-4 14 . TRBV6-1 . CASSEGAANEKLFF TGTGCCAGCAGTGAGGGGGCAGCTAATGAAAAACTGTTTTTT
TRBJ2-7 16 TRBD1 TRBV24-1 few CATSDPGQGNSYEQYF TGTGCCACCAGTGACCCGGGACAGGGCAATAGCTACGAGCAGTACTTC
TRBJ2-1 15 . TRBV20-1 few CSASSQGRVSREQFF TGCAGTGCTAGTAGCCAGGGGCGAGTCTCCCGTGAGCAGTTCTTC
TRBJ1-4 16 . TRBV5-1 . CASSLVTSHGGEKLFF TGCGCCAGCAGCTTGGTTACAAGCCATGGAGGGGAAAAACTGTTTTTT
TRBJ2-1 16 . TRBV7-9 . CASSPFGQGQYNEQFF TGTGCCAGCAGCCCTTTTGGGCAGGGGCAATACAATGAGCAGTTCTTC
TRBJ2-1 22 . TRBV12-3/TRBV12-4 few CASSLVFPFPSQPGRSYNEQFF TGTGCCAGCAGTTTAGTATTCCCGTTCCCGTCACAGCCTGGGAGGTCCTACAATGAGCAGTTCTTC
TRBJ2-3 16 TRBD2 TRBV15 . CATSRLIAGGADTQYF TGTGCCACCAGCAGACTTATAGCGGGAGGGGCAGATACGCAGTATTTT
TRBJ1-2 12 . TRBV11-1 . CASSGMGEGYTF TGTGCCAGCAGCGGAATGGGGGAAGGCTACACCTTC
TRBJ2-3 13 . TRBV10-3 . CAIRTPYTDTQYF TGTGCCATCAGGACGCCCTACACAGATACGCAGTATTTT
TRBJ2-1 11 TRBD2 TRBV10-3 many CATSGDNEQFF TGTGCCACGAGCGGGGACAATGAGCAGTTCTTC
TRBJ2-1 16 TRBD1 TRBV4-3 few CASSQEIGGTGSEQFF TGCGCCAGCAGCCAAGAAATAGGGGGGACAGGGAGTGAGCAGTTCTTC
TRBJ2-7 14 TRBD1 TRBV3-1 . CASSRDSESYEQYF TGTGCCAGCAGCCGGGACAGCGAATCCTACGAGCAGTACTTC
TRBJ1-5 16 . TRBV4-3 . CASSQNAGVSNQPQHF TGCGCCAGCAGCCAAAATGCGGGGGTTAGCAATCAGCCCCAGCATTTT
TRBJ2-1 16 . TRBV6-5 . CASSYSAVSSYNEQFF TGTGCCAGCAGTTACAGTGCGGTGAGCTCCTACAATGAGCAGTTCTTC
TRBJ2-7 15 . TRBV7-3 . CASSLSGGQQYEQYF TGTGCCAGCAGCTTAAGCGGCGGACAGCAATACGAGCAGTACTTC
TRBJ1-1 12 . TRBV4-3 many CASSRANTEAFF TGCGCCAGCAGCCGGGCGAACACTGAAGCTTTCTTT
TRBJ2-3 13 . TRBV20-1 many CSASGWSSDTQYF TGCAGTGCGTCAGGGTGGTCCTCAGATACGCAGTATTTT
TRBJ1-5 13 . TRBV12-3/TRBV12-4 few CASSPQGPWPQHF TGTGCCAGCAGCCCACAGGGCCCGTGGCCCCAGCATTTT
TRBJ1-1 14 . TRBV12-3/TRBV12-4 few CASSVLTGPTEAFF TGTGCCAGCAGTGTCTTAACAGGGCCCACTGAAGCTTTCTTT
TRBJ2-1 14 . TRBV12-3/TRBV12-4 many CASSLVGPYNEQFF TGTGCCAGCAGTTTGGTAGGCCCTTACAATGAGCAGTTCTTC
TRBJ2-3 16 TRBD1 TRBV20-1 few CSARDNGHPAQGVQYF TGCAGTGCTAGAGATAACGGACATCCAGCACAGGGGGTGCAGTATTTT
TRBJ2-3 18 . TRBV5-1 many CASSLDGVAVTSTDTQYF TGCGCCAGCAGCTTGGATGGCGTTGCCGTGACTAGCACAGATACGCAGTATTTT
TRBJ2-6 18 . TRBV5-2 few CASNYWGGQASGANVLTF TGTGCCAGCAACTATTGGGGGGGACAGGCTTCGGGGGCCAACGTCCTGACTTTC
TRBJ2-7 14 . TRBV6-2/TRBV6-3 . CASRNGGSSYEQYF TGTGCCAGCAGAAACGGGGGCAGCTCCTACGAGCAGTACTTC
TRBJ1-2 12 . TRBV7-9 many CASSLEGHGYTF TGTGCCAGCAGCTTAGAAGGGCATGGCTACACCTTC
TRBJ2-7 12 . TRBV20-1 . CSASDEIYEQYF TGCAGTGCTAGCGACGAGATCTACGAGCAGTACTTC